This section outlines one T cell receptor beta chain sequence together with its context. The sample comes from a study of control samples from healthy donors and cancer patients. Only in-frame clones appear in the TCRdb table, and some are missing; sequencing was by immunoSEQ multiplex PCR. The profile covers about 120,000 clones, with 88% appearing a single time and around 3.5% taken by the ten largest. The receptor was isolated from a middle-aged man in good health. The sample was blood.

CDR3: CASSPSLSYEQYF. The DNA of the CDR3 is TGTGCCAGTAGCCCTAGTCTTTCCTACGAGCAGTACTTC. This chain links TRBV19 with TRBJ2-7; D gene ambiguous. The CDR3 is made up of 13 amino acids. Between the trimmed V and J ends, which lost 6 bases and 1 base, there was a span of 10 bases. Germline loops: CDR1 LNHDA, CDR2 SQIVND (reference sequence).